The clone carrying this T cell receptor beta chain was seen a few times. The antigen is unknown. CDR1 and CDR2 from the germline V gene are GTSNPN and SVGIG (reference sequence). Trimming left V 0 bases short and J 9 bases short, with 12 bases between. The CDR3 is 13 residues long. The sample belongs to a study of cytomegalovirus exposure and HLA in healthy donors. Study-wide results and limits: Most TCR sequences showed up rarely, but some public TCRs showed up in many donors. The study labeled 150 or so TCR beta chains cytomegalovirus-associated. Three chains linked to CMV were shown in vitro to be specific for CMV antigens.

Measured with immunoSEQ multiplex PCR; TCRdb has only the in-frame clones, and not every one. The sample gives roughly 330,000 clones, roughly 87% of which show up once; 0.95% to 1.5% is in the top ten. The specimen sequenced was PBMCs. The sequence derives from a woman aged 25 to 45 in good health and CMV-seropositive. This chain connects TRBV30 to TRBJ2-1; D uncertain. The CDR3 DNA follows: TGTGCCTGGAGTGTTAGGCAGCTGAGTGAGCAGTTCTTC. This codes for CAWSVRQLSEQFF.